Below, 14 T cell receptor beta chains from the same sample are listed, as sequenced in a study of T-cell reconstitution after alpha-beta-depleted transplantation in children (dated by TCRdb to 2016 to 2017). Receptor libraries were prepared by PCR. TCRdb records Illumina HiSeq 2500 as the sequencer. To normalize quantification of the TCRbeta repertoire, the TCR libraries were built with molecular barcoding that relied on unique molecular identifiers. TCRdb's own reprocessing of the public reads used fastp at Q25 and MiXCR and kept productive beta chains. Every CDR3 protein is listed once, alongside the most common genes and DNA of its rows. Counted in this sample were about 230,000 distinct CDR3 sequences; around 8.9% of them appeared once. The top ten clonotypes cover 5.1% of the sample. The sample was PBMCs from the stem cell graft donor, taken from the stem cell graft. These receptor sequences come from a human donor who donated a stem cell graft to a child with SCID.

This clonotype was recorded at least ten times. Written as DNA, the CDR3 is TGTGCCAGCAGTTTAGCTGGTAGGGACGGGCAGCCCCAGCATTTT. The encoded protein is CASSLAGRDGQPQHF. This chain joins TRBV12-3 or TRBV12-4 and TRBJ1-5, with D possibly matching TRBD1 (5 bases). V dropped 0 bases and J dropped 7 bases, with 13 bases sitting between them. The CDR3 covers 15 residues.

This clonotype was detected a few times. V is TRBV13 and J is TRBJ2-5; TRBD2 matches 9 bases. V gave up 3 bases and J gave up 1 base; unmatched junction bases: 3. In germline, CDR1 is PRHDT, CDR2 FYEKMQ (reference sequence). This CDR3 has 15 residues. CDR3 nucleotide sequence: TGTGCCAGCAGCTTGTCGACTAGCGGCCAAGAGACCCAGTACTTC. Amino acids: CASSLSTSGQETQYF.

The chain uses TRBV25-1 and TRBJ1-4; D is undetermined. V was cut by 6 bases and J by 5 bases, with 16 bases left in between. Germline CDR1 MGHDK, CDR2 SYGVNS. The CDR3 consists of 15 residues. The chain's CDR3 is CASRGWAGKNEKLFF. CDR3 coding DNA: TGTGCCAGCAGAGGGTGGGCAGGAAAAAATGAAAAACTGTTTTTT.

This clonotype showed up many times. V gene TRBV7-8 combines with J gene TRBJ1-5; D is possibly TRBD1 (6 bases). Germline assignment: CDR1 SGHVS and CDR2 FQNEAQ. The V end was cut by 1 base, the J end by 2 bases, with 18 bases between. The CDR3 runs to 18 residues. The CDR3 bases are TGTGCCAGCAGCTTAGGGGTTTCGGGGGGCAGGGGCAATCAGCCCCAGCATTTT. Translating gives CASSLGVSGGRGNQPQHF.

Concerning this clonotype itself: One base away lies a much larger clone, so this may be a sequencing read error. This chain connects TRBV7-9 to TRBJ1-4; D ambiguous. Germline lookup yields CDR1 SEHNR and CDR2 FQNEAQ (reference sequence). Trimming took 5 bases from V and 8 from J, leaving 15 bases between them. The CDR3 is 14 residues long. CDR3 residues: CASSRPGTREKLFF. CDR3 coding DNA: TGTGCCAGCAGCAGACCGGGTACTAGGGAAAAACTGTTTTTT.

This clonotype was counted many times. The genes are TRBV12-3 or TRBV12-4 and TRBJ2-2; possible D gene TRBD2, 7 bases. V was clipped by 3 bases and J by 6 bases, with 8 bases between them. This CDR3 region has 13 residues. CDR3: CASSFGGPGELFF. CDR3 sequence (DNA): TGTGCCAGCAGTTTCGGGGGGCCCGGGGAGCTGTTTTTT.

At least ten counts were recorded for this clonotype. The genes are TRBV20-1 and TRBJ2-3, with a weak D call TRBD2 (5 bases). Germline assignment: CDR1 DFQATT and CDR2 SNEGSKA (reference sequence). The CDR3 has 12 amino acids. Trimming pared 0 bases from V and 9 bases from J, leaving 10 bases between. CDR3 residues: CSAREAPGTQYF. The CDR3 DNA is TGCAGTGCTAGAGAGGCGCCGGGGACGCAGTATTTT.

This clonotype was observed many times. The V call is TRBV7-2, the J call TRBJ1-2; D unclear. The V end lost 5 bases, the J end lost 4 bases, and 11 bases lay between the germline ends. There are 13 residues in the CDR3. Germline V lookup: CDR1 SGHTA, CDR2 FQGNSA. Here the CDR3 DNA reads TGTGCCAGCAGCCCACGGGAAATCTATGGCTACACCTTC. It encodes CASSPREIYGYTF.

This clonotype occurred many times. The CDR3 nucleotides read TGCAGTGCTAGGGTTAGCGGGGGAAGCGAAAAACTGTTTTTT. This translates into CSARVSGGSEKLFF. The J gene is TRBJ1-4, the V gene TRBV20-1; D may be TRBD1 (5 bases). V was trimmed by 3 bases and J by 8 bases, leaving 16 bases between them. This CDR3 has 14 residues. Germline assignment: CDR1 DFQATT and CDR2 SNEGSKA (reference sequence).

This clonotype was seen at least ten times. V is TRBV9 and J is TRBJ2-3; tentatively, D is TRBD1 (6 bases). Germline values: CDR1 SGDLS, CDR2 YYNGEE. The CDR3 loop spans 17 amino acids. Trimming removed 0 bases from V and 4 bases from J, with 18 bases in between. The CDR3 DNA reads TGTGCCAGCAGCGTAGAGCCCGGGCAGGGGATCGCAGATACGCAGTATTTT. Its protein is CASSVEPGQGIADTQYF.

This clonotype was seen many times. The CDR3 loop reads CASSSGPQAYGYTF. CDR3 sequence (DNA): TGTGCCAGCAGCTCCGGGCCGCAGGCCTATGGCTACACCTTC. This chain connects TRBV7-3 to TRBJ1-2, with unresolved D. Trimming took off 4 bases at V and 4 bases at J, with 13 bases between the two ends. Germline V gene lookup returns CDR1 SGHTA and CDR2 FQGTGA. This CDR3 spans 14 amino acids.

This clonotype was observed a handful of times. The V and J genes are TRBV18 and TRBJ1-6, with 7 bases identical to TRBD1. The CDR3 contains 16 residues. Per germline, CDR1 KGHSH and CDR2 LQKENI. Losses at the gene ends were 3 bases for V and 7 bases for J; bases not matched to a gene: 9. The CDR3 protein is CASSPRDRYKNSPLHF. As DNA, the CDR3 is TGTGCCAGCTCACCGAGGGACAGATACAAGAATTCACCCCTCCACTTT. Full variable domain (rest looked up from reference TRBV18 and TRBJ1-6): NAGVMQNPRHLVRRRGQEARLRCSPMKGHSHVYWYRQLPEEGLKFMVYLQKENIIDESGMPKERFSAEFPKEGPSILRIQQVVRGDSAAYFCASSPRDRYKNSPLHFGNGTRLTVT.

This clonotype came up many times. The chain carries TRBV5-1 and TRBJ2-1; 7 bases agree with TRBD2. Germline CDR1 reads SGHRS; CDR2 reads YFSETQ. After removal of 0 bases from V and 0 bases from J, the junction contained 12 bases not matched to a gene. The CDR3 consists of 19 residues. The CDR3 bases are TGCGCCAGCAGCTTGGTGCCCAGCGGGGTCCCTAGCTCCTACAATGAGCAGTTCTTC. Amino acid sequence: CASSLVPSGVPSSYNEQFF. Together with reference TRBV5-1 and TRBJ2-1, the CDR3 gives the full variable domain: KAGVTQTPRYLIKTRGQQVTLSCSPISGHRSVSWYQQTPGQGLQFLFEYFSETQRNKGNFPGRFSGRQFSNSRSEMNVSTLELGDSALYLCASSLVPSGVPSSYNEQFFGPGTRLTVL.

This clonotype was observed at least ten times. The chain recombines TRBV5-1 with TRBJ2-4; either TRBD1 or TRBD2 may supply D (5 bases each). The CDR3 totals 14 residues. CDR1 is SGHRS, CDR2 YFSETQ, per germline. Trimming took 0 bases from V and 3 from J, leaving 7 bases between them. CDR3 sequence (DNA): TGCGCCAGCAGCTTGGGGGACCACAAAAACATTCAGTACTTC. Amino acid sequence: CASSLGDHKNIQYF.